One and the same sample provided the 15 T cell receptor beta chains below, sequenced in a study of T cells after yellow fever vaccination. TCRdb passed the 5' RACE reads through MiXCR, listing each CDR3 protein once. The profile shows 400,000 or so distinct CDR3 sequences, approximately 10% of them singletons. This material consisted of PBMCs, taken on the day of the first yellow fever vaccination. These receptors were taken from a young man who received the YFV17D yellow fever vaccine.

V is TRBV7-4 and J is TRBJ2-5; 12 nucleotides agree with TRBD2. This CDR3 is 16 amino acids long. J gave up 3 bases and V 5 bases, and 7 bases lay outside the gene matches. Germline loops: CDR1 SGHVT, CDR2 SQSDAQ. CDR3 nucleotide sequence: TGTGCCAGCAGCCCCGAACTAGCGGGGGGAGAAGAGACCCAGTACTTC. Translation gives CASSPELAGGEETQYF. The full variable domain, its missing parts supplied by reference TRBV7-4 and TRBJ2-5, is GAGVSQSPRYKVAKRGRDVALRCDSISGHVTLYWYRQTLGQGSEVLTYSQSDAQRDKSGRPSGRFSAERPERSVSTLKIQRTEQGDSAVYLCASSPELAGGEETQYFGPGTRLLVL.

The genes are TRBV20-1 and TRBJ2-7, with a weak D call TRBD1 (5 bases). The length of the CDR3 is 13 residues. V shed 5 bases and J shed 2 bases, with 13 bases lying between them. Germline-derived CDR1 and CDR2 are DFQATT and SNEGSKA (reference sequence). The CDR3 nucleotides read TGCAGTGCTCACGGGCCGGACACCTACGAGCAGTACTTC. This encodes CSAHGPDTYEQYF.

This clonotype was observed a handful of times. The chain links TRBV29-1 to TRBJ1-1; no firm D call. This CDR3 spans 13 amino acids. Germline V lookup: CDR1 SQVTM, CDR2 ANQGSEA. Trimming removed 6 bases at V and 1 base at J, with 12 bases between. The CDR3 nucleotides read TGCAGCGTGGTCGACCTGAGGAACACTGAAGCTTTCTTT. Translating it yields CSVVDLRNTEAFF.

The chain links TRBV20-1 to TRBJ2-1; 9 nucleotides agree with TRBD2. After removal of 3 bases from V and 6 bases from J, the junction contained 15 bases not matched to a gene. This CDR3 contains 17 residues. CDR1 DFQATT and CDR2 SNEGSKA come from the germline V gene (reference sequence). CDR3 nucleotide sequence: TGCAGTGCTAGCGGGCTAGCGGGGACCACCGGGGGCAATGAGCAGTTCTTC. Translating it yields CSASGLAGTTGGNEQFF.

This clonotype was seen a few times. J is TRBJ2-2 and V is TRBV7-9; TRBD2 matches at 8 bases. The V segment lost 2 bases and the J segment 4 bases; nucleotides outside the gene matches: 3. This CDR3 spans 15 amino acids. CDR1 and CDR2 (germline): SEHNR, FQNEAQ (reference sequence). Here the CDR3 DNA reads TGTGCCAGCAGCTTAAGTCTAGCGGGCACCGGGGAGCTGTTTTTT. Translating gives CASSLSLAGTGELFF.

V is TRBV27 and J is TRBJ2-7; no clear D gene. V was pared by 2 bases and J by 0 bases, with 11 bases between. This CDR3 has 15 residues. Germline CDR1 is MNHEY and CDR2 is SMNVEV (reference sequence). CDR3 protein: CASSLTFLRSYEQYF. CDR3 bases: TGTGCCAGCAGTTTAACATTTCTCCGCTCCTACGAGCAGTACTTC.

The chain couples TRBV4-2 to TRBJ2-5; D is tentatively TRBD1 or TRBD2 (6 bases each). V was shortened by 3 bases and J by 7 bases, with 12 bases between the two germline ends. Germline loops: CDR1 LGHNA, CDR2 YNFKEQ. CDR3 size: 13 residues. The CDR3 sequence is CASSHGGVGTQYF. The CDR3 coding sequence is TGTGCCAGCAGCCACGGGGGCGTTGGGACCCAGTACTTC.

This clonotype was found a few times. The V call is TRBV12-3 or TRBV12-4, the J call TRBJ2-3; D unresolved. V dropped 3 bases and J dropped 4 bases, with 11 bases sitting between them. There are 14 residues in the CDR3. The CDR3 sequence: CASSFPGFPDTQYF. CDR3 nucleotide sequence: TGTGCCAGCAGTTTTCCCGGGTTCCCAGATACGCAGTATTTT.

This clonotype has a handful of counts. V usage is TRBV7-9 and J usage is TRBJ1-5, with unresolved D. V shed 3 bases and J shed 7 bases, with 10 bases lying between them. Germline values: CDR1 SEHNR, CDR2 FQNEAQ (reference sequence). This CDR3 is 13 amino acids long. CDR3 loop: CASSFGQPQPQHF. In nucleotides, the CDR3 is TGTGCCAGCAGCTTCGGGCAGCCACAGCCCCAGCATTTT.

This chain links TRBV4-1 with TRBJ2-7, with no clear D. With 0 bases removed from V and 3 bases from J, the gap between germline ends came to 12 bases. The CDR3 is 15 residues long. Germline V gene data show CDR1 as MGHRA and CDR2 as YSYEKL. This CDR3 is CASSQDPAASYEQYV. The CDR3 coding sequence is TGCGCCAGCAGCCAAGATCCGGCAGCCAGCTACGAGCAGTACGTC.

This chain links TRBV4-1 with TRBJ1-6, with D perhaps TRBD1 (5 bases). This CDR3 is 14 amino acids long. Germline lookup yields CDR1 MGHRA and CDR2 YSYEKL. Trimming shortened V by 4 bases and J by 1 base, and 5 bases separated the two germline ends. CDR3 loop: CASSPGSYNSPLHF. In nucleotides, the CDR3 is TGCGCCAGCAGCCCAGGGTCCTATAATTCACCCCTCCACTTT.

V gene TRBV7-9 combines with J gene TRBJ1-1, with TRBD1 matching over 7 bases. There are 15 residues in the CDR3. V lost 3 bases to trimming and J lost 1 base; unmatched junction nucleotides: 5. The germline V gene encodes CDR1 SEHNR and CDR2 FQNEAQ (reference sequence). The CDR3 DNA sequence: TGTGCCAGCAGCTTCCGGGACAGCCAGAACACTGAAGCTTTCTTT. It is translated as CASSFRDSQNTEAFF.

This clonotype has at least ten counts. The chain uses TRBV5-1 and TRBJ2-3, with 9 bases fitting TRBD2. The junction had 8 bases not matched to a gene; V was cut back by 0 bases and J by 3 bases. Germline-derived CDR1 and CDR2 are SGHRS and YFSETQ. There are 17 residues in the CDR3. The DNA for the CDR3 is TGCGCCAGCAGCTTGGGCGGAGCGGGGGGCCTAACAGATACGCAGTATTTT. This encodes CASSLGGAGGLTDTQYF.

V is TRBV5-6 and J is TRBJ2-3; the D is unclear. The CDR3 is 13 amino acids. Trimming cost V 6 bases and J 4 bases, with 12 bases left between them. The germline gives CDR1 SGHDT, CDR2 YYEEEE. The CDR3 loop reads CASKDPRADTQYF. The CDR3 nucleotides are TGTGCCAGCAAGGACCCCCGAGCAGATACGCAGTATTTT.

There are a few counts of this clonotype. This chain uses TRBV12-3 or TRBV12-4 with TRBJ2-3; 7 bases are a match to TRBD2. The CDR3 length is 14 residues. Germline trimming cut 6 bases from V and 2 bases from J; bases unmatched to any gene: 5. The CDR3 DNA reads TGTGCCAGCAGCGCCAGCGGGAACACAGATACGCAGTATTTT. Protein sequence: CASSASGNTDTQYF.